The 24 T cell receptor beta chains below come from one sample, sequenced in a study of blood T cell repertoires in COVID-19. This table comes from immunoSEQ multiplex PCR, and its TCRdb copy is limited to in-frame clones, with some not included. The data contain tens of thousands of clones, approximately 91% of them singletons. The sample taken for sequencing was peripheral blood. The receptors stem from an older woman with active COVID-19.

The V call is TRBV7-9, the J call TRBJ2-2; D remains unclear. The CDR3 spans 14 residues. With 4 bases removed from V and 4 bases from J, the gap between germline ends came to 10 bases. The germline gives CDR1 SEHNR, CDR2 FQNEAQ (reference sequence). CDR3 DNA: TGTGCCAGCAGCTCAACTGCCGGCACCGGGGAGCTGTTTTTT. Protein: CASSSTAGTGELFF.

The CDR3 DNA is TGTGCCAGCAGCAAATACGGGGGGAACCGAGATACGCAGTATTTT. This codes for CASSKYGGNRDTQYF. V and J are TRBV21-1 and TRBJ2-3; the D call of TRBD2 is as the table states it, not checked on the DNA. TRBV21-1 is given as a pseudogene. CDR3 size: 15 residues.

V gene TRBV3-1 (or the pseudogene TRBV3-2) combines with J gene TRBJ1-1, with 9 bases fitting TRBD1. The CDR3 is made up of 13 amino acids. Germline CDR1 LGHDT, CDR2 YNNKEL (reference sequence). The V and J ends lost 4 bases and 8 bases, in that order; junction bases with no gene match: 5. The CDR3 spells CASSLTQGAEAFF. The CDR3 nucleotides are TGTGCCAGCAGCCTCACACAGGGGGCCGAAGCTTTCTTT.

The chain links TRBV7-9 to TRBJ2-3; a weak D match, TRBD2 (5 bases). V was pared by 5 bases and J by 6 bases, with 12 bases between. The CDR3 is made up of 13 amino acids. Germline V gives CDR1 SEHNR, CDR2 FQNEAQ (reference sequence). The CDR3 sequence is CASSEGLLDTQYF. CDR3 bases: TGTGCCAGCAGCGAGGGATTATTGGATACGCAGTATTTT.

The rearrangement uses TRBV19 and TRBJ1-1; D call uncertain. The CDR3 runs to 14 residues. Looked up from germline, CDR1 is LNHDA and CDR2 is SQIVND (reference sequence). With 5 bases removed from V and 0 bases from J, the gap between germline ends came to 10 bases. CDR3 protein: CASSSQVVNTEAFF. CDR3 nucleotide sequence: TGTGCCAGTAGTTCCCAGGTGGTGAACACTGAAGCTTTCTTT.

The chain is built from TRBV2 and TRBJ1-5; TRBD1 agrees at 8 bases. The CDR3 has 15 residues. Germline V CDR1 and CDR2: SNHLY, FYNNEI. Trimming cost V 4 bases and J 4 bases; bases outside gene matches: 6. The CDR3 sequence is CASSVDRERNQPQHF. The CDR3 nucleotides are TGTGCCAGCAGTGTGGACAGGGAAAGGAATCAGCCCCAGCATTTT.

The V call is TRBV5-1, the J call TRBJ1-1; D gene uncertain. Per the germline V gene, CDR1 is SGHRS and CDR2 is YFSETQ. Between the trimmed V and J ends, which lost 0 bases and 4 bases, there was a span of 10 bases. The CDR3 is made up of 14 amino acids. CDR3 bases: TGCGCCAGCAGCTTGGCGGGGATCGGCACTGAAGCTTTCTTT. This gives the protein CASSLAGIGTEAFF. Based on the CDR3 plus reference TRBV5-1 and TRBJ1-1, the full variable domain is KAGVTQTPRYLIKTRGQQVTLSCSPISGHRSVSWYQQTPGQGLQFLFEYFSETQRNKGNFPGRFSGRQFSNSRSEMNVSTLELGDSALYLCASSLAGIGTEAFFGQGTRLTVV.

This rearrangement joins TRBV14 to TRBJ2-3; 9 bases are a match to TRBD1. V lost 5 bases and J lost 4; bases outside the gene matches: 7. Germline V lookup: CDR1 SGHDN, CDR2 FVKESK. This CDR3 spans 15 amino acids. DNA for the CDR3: TGTGCCAGCAGCTTAAGGACAGGGGTGGCAGATACGCAGTATTTT. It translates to CASSLRTGVADTQYF. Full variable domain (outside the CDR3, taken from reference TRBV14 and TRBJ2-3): EAGVTQFPSHSVIEKGQTVTLRCDPISGHDNLYWYRRVMGKEIKFLLHFVKESKQDESGMPNNRFLAERTGGTYSTLKVQPAELEDSGVYFCASSLRTGVADTQYFGPGTRLTVL.

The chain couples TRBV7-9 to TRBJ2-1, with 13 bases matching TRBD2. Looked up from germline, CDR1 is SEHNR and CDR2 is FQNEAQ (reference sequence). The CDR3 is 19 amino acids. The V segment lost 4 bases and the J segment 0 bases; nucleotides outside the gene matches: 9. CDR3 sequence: CASSSPGLAGDSSYNEQFF. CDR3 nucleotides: TGTGCCAGCAGCTCACCTGGACTAGCGGGGGATAGCTCCTACAATGAGCAGTTCTTC.

CDR3: CASSLSTSGGADTQYF. The CDR3 nucleotides read TGCGCCAGCAGCTTGTCTACTAGCGGGGGTGCTGATACGCAGTATTTT. This chain joins TRBV5-1 and TRBJ2-3, with TRBD2 matching over 11 bases. The CDR3 sequence is 16 residues long. CDR1 and CDR2 from the germline V gene are SGHRS and YFSETQ. V was clipped by 1 base and J by 6 bases; unmatched bases: 7.

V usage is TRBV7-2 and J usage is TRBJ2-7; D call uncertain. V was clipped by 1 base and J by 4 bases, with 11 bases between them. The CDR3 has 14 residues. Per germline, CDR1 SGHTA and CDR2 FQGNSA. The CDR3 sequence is CASSLDNFGYEQYF. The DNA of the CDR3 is TGTGCCAGCAGCTTAGACAATTTTGGTTACGAGCAGTACTTC.

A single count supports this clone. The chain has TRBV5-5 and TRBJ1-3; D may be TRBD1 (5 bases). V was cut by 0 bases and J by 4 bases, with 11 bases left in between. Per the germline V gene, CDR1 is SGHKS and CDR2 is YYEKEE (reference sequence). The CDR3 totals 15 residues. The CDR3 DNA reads TGTGCCAGCAGCTTGGAAGGGGTAGGGGGAAACACCATATATTTT. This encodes CASSLEGVGGNTIYF.

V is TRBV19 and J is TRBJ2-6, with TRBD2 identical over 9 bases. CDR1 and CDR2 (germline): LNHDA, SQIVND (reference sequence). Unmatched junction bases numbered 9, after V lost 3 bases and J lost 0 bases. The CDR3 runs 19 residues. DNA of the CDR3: TGTGCCAGTAGTATCCTGGTAGCGGGGGCTCGCTCTGGGGCCAACGTCCTGACTTTC. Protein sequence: CASSILVAGARSGANVLTF.

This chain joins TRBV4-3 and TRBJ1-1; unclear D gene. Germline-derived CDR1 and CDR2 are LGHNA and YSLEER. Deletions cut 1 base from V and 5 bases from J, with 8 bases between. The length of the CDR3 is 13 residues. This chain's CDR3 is CASSQAMTTEAFF. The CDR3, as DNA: TGCGCCAGCAGCCAAGCGATGACAACTGAAGCTTTCTTT.

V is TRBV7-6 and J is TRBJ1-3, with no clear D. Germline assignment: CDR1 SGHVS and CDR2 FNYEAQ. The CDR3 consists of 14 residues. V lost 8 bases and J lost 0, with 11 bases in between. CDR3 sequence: CASFPAGSGNTIYF. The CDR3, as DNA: TGTGCCAGCTTCCCAGCGGGCTCTGGAAACACCATATATTTT.

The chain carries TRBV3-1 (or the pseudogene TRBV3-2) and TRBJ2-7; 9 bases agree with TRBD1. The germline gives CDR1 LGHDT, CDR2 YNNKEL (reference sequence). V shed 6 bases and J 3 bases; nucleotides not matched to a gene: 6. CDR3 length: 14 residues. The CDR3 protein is CASSHTGGSYEQYF. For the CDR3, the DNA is TGTGCCAGCAGTCATACAGGGGGCAGCTACGAGCAGTACTTC.

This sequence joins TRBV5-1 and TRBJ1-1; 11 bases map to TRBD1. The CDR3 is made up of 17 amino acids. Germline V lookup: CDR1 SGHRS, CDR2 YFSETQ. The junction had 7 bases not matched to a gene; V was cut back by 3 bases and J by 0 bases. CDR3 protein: CASSSGTGGFMNTEAFF. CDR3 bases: TGCGCCAGCAGCTCCGGGACAGGGGGTTTCATGAACACTGAAGCTTTCTTT.

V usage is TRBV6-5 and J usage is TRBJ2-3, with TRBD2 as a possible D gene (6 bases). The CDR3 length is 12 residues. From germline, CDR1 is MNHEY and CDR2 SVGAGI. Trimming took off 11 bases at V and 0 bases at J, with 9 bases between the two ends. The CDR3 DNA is TGTGCCTGTAGCGGTAGCACAGATACGCAGTATTTT. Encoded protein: CACSGSTDTQYF.

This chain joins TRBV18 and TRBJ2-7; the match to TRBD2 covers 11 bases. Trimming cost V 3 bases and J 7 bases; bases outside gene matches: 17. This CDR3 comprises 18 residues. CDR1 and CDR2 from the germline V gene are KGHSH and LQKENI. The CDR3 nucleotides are TGTGCCAGCTCACCTAGCGACAGTCCGGGACTAGCGGTGAGTGAGCAGTACTTC. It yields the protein CASSPSDSPGLAVSEQYF.

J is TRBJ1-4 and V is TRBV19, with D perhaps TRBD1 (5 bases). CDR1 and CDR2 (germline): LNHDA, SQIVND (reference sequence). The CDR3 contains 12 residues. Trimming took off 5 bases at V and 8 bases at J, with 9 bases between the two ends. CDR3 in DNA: TGTGCCAGTAGTCCAGGGCGGGAAAAACTGTTTTTT. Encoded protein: CASSPGREKLFF.

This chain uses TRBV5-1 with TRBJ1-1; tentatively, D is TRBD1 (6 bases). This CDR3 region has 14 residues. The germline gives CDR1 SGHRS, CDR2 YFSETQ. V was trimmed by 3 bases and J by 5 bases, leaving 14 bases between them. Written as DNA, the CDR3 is TGCGCCAGCAGCTCCATGGACAGATCGACTGAAGCTTTCTTT. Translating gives CASSSMDRSTEAFF. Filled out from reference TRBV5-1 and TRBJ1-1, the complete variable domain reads KAGVTQTPRYLIKTRGQQVTLSCSPISGHRSVSWYQQTPGQGLQFLFEYFSETQRNKGNFPGRFSGRQFSNSRSEMNVSTLELGDSALYLCASSSMDRSTEAFFGQGTRLTVV.

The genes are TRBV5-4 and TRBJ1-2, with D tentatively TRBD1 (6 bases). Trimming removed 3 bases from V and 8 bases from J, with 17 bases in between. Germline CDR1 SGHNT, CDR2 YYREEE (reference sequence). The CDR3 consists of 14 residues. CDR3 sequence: CASSYIGQSGGYTF. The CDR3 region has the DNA TGTGCCAGCAGCTATATTGGACAGAGTGGCGGCTACACCTTC.

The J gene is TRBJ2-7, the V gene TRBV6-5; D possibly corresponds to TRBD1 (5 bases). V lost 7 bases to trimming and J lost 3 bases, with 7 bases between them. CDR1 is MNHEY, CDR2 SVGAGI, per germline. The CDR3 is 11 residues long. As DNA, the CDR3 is TGTGCCAGCACTAGGGGCTACGAGCAGTACTTC. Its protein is CASTRGYEQYF.

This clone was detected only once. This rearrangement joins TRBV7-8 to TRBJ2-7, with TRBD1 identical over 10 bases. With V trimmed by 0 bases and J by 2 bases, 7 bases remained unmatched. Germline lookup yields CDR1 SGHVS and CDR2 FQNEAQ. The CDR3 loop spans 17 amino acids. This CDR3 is CASSLAHWDRGTYEQYF. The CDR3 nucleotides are TGTGCCAGCAGCTTAGCGCATTGGGACAGGGGAACCTACGAGCAGTACTTC. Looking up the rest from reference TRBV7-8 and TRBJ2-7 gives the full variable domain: GAGVSQSPRYKVAKRGQDVALRCDPISGHVSLFWYQQALGQGPEFLTYFQNEAQLDKSGLPSDRFFAERPEGSVSTLKIQRTQQEDSAVYLCASSLAHWDRGTYEQYFGPGTRLTVT.